The entry that follows covers one T cell receptor (beta chain) sequence. Germline values: CDR1 LGHNA, CDR2 YNFKEQ. The ends lost 4 bases at V and 7 bases at J; junction bases unmatched: 10. The CDR3 extends over 15 amino acids. The data originate from a study of T cells in tuberculosis. Across the whole study: Sequenced TCRs come from CD1B-GMM tetramer-binding T cells. A South African cohort included IGRA-negative adolescents, latently infected IGRA-positive adolescents and adults with active tuberculosis.

As for time point: new active TB diagnosis, blood taken before or within 7 days of starting treatment. Tuberculosis was confirmed by positive sputum smear and/or M. tuberculosis culture. Each donor contributed roughly 100,000 T cells on average, unsorted. Measured with immunoSEQ multiplex PCR; TCRdb has only the in-frame clones, and not every one. The sample records about 30,000 clones, 85% to 95% being singletons. The material sequenced was PBMCs, taken at tuberculosis diagnosis. The origin of this receptor is an adult with tuberculosis. V is TRBV4-2 and J is TRBJ2-3; 8 bases agree with TRBD1. The CDR3: CASSPATGQGNTQYF. Written as DNA, the CDR3 is TGTGCCAGCAGCCCAGCGACCGGACAGGGAAATACGCAGTATTTT.